These T cell receptor beta chains were read from a single sample in a study of control samples from healthy donors and cancer patients. Method: immunoSEQ multiplex PCR; TCRdb's copy keeps in-frame clones and lacks some. The sample shows nearly 40,000 clones, roughly nine tenths of them seen only once. Material: blood. Every receptor here comes from a woman aged 45-65 years in good health. The CDR3 runs from the conserved cysteine through the conserved F or W. D genes are given only for firm matches. Some rows mark clone size as missing; the rest say once, few, many or name a class of expanded clone.

size	J	V	D	CDR3	DNA
.	TRBJ1-4	TRBV5-6	.	CASSLKTATGLNEKLFF	TGTGCCAGCAGCCTGAAGACGGCGACAGGACTTAATGAAAAACTGTTTTTT
.	TRBJ1-2	TRBV7-9	.	CASSLTYGYTF	TGTGCCAGCAGCTTAACATATGGCTACACCTTC
.	TRBJ1-1	TRBV5-1	.	CASRRGWNTEAFF	TGCGCCAGCAGACGGGGTTGGAACACTGAAGCTTTCTTT
.	TRBJ1-1	TRBV30	.	CAWSVLRGKGEAFF	TGTGCCTGGAGTGTACTGAGGGGGAAGGGGGAAGCTTTCTTT
.	TRBJ2-5	TRBV5-4	.	CASSFGVGAETQYF	TGTGCCAGCAGCTTTGGGGTGGGGGCAGAGACCCAGTACTTC
.	TRBJ2-1	TRBV5-1	TRBD2	CASSWTPEASGNEQFF	TGCGCCAGCAGCTGGACTCCGGAGGCTAGCGGCAATGAGCAGTTCTTC
.	TRBJ2-2	TRBV28	TRBD1	CASSPTGTGGSGELFF	TGTGCCAGCAGTCCCACCGGGACAGGGGGATCCGGGGAGCTGTTTTTT
.	TRBJ2-5	TRBV7-9	.	CASSFRTPQETQYF	TGTGCCAGCAGCTTCCGGACCCCCCAAGAGACCCAGTACTTC
.	TRBJ1-5	TRBV11-2	TRBD1	CASSSLAGQGQPQHF	TGTGCCAGCAGCTCCTTAGCGGGACAGGGTCAGCCCCAGCATTTT
.	TRBJ1-1	TRBV28	TRBD1	CATPGQGNTEAFF	TGTGCCACCCCTGGACAGGGGAACACTGAAGCTTTCTTT
.	TRBJ1-4	TRBV5-5	.	CASSGTGLTNEKLFF	TGTGCCAGCAGCGGTACAGGGCTAACTAATGAAAAACTGTTTTTT
.	TRBJ1-2	TRBV28	TRBD1	CASSLYHVSTTLPGQGYGYTF	TGTGCCAGCAGTTTATACCACGTTTCGACAACCCTACCAGGACAGGGCTATGGCTACACCTTC
.	TRBJ1-4	TRBV4-1	.	CASSPLGTNEKLFF	TGCGCCAGCAGTCCCCTAGGAACTAATGAAAAACTGTTTTTT
.	TRBJ2-7	TRBV14	.	CASRKGTYEQYF	TGTGCCAGCAGAAAGGGAACCTACGAGCAGTACTTC
.	TRBJ1-2	TRBV3-1/TRBV3-2	.	CASSHLGRLNYGYTF	TGTGCCAGCAGCCACTTGGGTCGTCTTAACTATGGCTACACCTTC
.	TRBJ1-3	TRBV11-2	TRBD1	CASSTTTGGRNTIYF	TGTGCCAGCAGTACGACGACAGGGGGCCGAAACACCATATATTTT
.	TRBJ1-2	TRBV3-1/TRBV3-2	.	CASSLTANYGYTF	TGTGCCAGCAGCCTGACAGCTAACTATGGCTACACCTTC
.	TRBJ1-2	TRBV7-3	TRBD1	CASSATTGQGVGYTF	TGTGCCAGCAGCGCCACCACGGGACAGGGCGTTGGCTACACCTTC
.	TRBJ2-2	TRBV6-6	.	CASSRAEYTGELFF	TGTGCCAGCAGTCGGGCAGAGTACACCGGGGAGCTGTTTTTT
once	TRBJ2-5	TRBV6-2/TRBV6-3	.	CASSPSYIGQQETQYF	TGTGCCAGCAGCCCCTCATACATCGGACAGCAAGAGACCCAGTACTTC
.	TRBJ2-2	TRBV28	.	CASSSGAWGPGELFF	TGTGCCAGCAGCTCCGGCGCGTGGGGCCCCGGGGAGCTGTTTTTT
.	TRBJ2-5	TRBV5-6	.	CASTLGMGGETQYF	TGTGCCAGCACCCTGGGGATGGGCGGCGAGACCCAGTACTTC
.	TRBJ1-1	TRBV4-2	.	CASSQHIGPNTEAFF	TGTGCCAGCAGCCAACACATAGGCCCGAACACTGAAGCTTTCTTT
once	TRBJ1-5	TRBV5-3	TRBD1	CARNPTGGVLPQHF	TGTGCCAGAAACCCCACAGGGGGCGTACTGCCCCAGCATTTT
.	TRBJ1-4	TRBV19	TRBD1	CASTRQGGLEKLFF	TGTGCCAGTACTCGACAGGGTGGTCTTGAAAAACTGTTTTTT
.	TRBJ1-2	TRBV24-1	.	CATSDMDRNYGYTF	TGTGCCACCAGTGATATGGACAGAAACTATGGCTACACCTTC
.	TRBJ2-3	TRBV7-2	TRBD1	CASSLQGQGSTDTQYF	TGTGCCAGCAGCTTACAGGGACAGGGAAGCACAGATACGCAGTATTTT
.	TRBJ1-2	TRBV28	.	CASSLVGAGDYGYTF	TGTGCCAGCAGTTTAGTAGGGGCGGGTGACTATGGCTACACCTTC
few	TRBJ1-3	TRBV28	.	CASSRSGLGNTIYF	TGTGCCAGCAGCCGGTCGGGTTTGGGAAACACCATATATTTT
.	TRBJ1-5	TRBV6-2/TRBV6-3	.	CASSYEGVSDQPQHF	TGTGCCAGCAGTTACGAGGGAGTTTCGGATCAGCCCCAGCATTTT
.	TRBJ2-7	TRBV7-2	.	CASSLGREQYF	TGTGCCAGCAGCTTAGGTCGTGAGCAGTACTTC
.	TRBJ2-7	TRBV7-2	TRBD2	CASSLLAGDPYEQYF	TGTGCCAGCAGCTTACTAGCGGGGGACCCCTACGAGCAGTACTTC
once	TRBJ2-1	TRBV10-3	TRBD1	CAIRTGTGGRYNEQFF	TGTGCCATCAGAACCGGGACAGGGGGCCGATACAATGAGCAGTTCTTC
.	TRBJ1-4	TRBV28	.	CASSRQGITNEKLFF	TGTGCCAGCAGTCGCCAGGGGATAACTAATGAAAAACTGTTTTTT
.	TRBJ1-1	TRBV6-2/TRBV6-3	.	CASSANRERRTEAFF	TGTGCCAGCAGTGCAAACAGGGAAAGGAGAACTGAAGCTTTCTTT
.	TRBJ2-7	TRBV4-1	.	CASSKDPRTVGEQYF	TGCGCCAGCAGCAAGGACCCCAGGACGGTGGGGGAGCAGTACTTC
.	TRBJ1-1	TRBV7-9	.	CASSQTEAFF	TGTGCCAGCAGTCAAACTGAAGCTTTCTTT
.	TRBJ1-1	TRBV6-5	.	CASSYQGQRKNTEAFF	TGTGCCAGCAGTTACCAAGGACAGCGTAAGAACACTGAAGCTTTCTTT
.	TRBJ2-3	TRBV9	.	CASSTRAPGGTDTQYF	TGTGCCAGCAGCACCCGGGCCCCTGGGGGTACAGATACGCAGTATTTT